One TCR beta chain is described in this entry. Antigen: not known. This specimen comes from a study of cytomegalovirus exposure and HLA in healthy donors. The length of the CDR3 is 13 residues. V was cut by 5 bases and J by 2 bases, with 8 bases left in between. The germline V gene encodes CDR1 SGHTA and CDR2 FQGTGA. Findings and caveats of the study: Reported results showed that the classifier diagnosed cytomegalovirus status with high specificity and sensitivity. Later analysis identified a missense DCLRE1C variant that was linked to TCR beta V- and J-gene trimming. Sequence variants that were highly shared formed a cluster that was likely a sequencing artifact.

The PCR employed 60 Vbeta primers together with 13 Jbeta primers. TCRdb's table, derived via immunoSEQ multiplex PCR, lists solely in-frame clones and lacks some. The sample lists about 140,000 clones; 82% were seen once. This clonotype was sampled from a woman aged 60-75 years in good health and CMV-seropositive. Material: PBMCs. The chain couples TRBV7-3 to TRBJ2-3; the D is unclear. The CDR3 here is CASSRVDTDTQYF. The CDR3 region has the DNA TGTGCCAGCAGCCGGGTGGACACAGATACGCAGTATTTT.